This T cell receptor (beta chain) was captured by sequencing in a study of cytomegalovirus exposure and HLA in healthy donors. CDR1 is SGHNT, CDR2 YYREEE, per germline (reference sequence). Deletions cut 4 bases from V and 2 bases from J, with 7 bases between. There are 12 residues in the CDR3. Sampled while nominally healthy, donors likely had unrecorded immune exposures. On this clone itself: What it binds is unknown. Being one base from a much bigger clone, this may be a read error.

PCR used 60 Vbeta primers and 13 Jbeta primers. Profiling relied on immunoSEQ multiplex PCR, and the TCRdb table lists in-frame clones only, not all of them. The sample has some 170,000 clones, approximately 72% seen once. General study findings and limits: Because they were indistinguishable, some V segments, including TRBV6-2 and TRBV6-3, were excluded. Presence/absence analyses took donor sequencing depth as roughly uniform.

This chain connects TRBV5-4 to TRBJ2-7; D not certain. The clonotype was recovered from a human donor in good health. Sequenced: PBMCs. The CDR3 DNA follows: TGTGCCAGCAGCCCCGACACCTACGAGCAGTACTTC. Residues: CASSPDTYEQYF.